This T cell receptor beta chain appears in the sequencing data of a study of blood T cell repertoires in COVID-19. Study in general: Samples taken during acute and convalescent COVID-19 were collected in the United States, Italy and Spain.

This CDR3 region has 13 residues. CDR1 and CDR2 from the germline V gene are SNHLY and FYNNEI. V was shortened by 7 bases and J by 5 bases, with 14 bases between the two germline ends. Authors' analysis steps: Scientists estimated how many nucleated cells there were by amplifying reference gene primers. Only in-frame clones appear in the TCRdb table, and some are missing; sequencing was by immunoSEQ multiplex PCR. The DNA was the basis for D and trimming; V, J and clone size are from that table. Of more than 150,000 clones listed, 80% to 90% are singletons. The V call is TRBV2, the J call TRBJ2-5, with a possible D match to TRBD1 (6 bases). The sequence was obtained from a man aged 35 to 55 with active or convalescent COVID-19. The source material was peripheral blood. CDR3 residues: CASNWAGVETQYF. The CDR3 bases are TGTGCCAGCAACTGGGCAGGGGTGGAGACCCAGTACTTC. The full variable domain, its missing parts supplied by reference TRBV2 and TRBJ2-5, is EPEVTQTPSHQVTQMGQEVILRCVPISNHLYFYWYRQILGQKVEFLVSFYNNEISEKSEIFDDQFSVERPDGSNFTLKIRSTKLEDSAMYFCASNWAGVETQYFGPGTRLLVL.